This T cell receptor (beta chain) was recovered during a study of T cell responses to AZD1222 COVID-19 vaccine. Germline lookup yields CDR1 LNHDA and CDR2 SQIVND (reference sequence). Trimming removed 5 bases from V and 3 bases from J; junction bases left unmatched: 10. The CDR3 is 17 residues long. Overall study findings and caveats: Donors were largely white British and mainly female; clonal diversity was possibly underestimated. Mapped onto spike, vaccine-associated CD4 TCRs spanned it and were dominant at 160-218 and 743-854.

Using immunoSEQ multiplex PCR, the repertoire was profiled, and TCRdb retains in-frame clones only, with some absent. The sample contains roughly 100,000 clones, around 89% of which appear only once. Worth noting for this clone: Its antigen is as yet unknown.

The sequence was obtained from an adult in good health. This chain links TRBV19 with TRBJ1-6, with 7 nucleotides matching TRBD1. Sequencing was performed on peripheral blood, taken on day 0 of AZD1222 vaccination. The CDR3 region has the DNA TGTGCCAGTAGTCCGGGGGCCCGGGACAGCTATAATTCACCCCTCCACTTT. Translation: CASSPGARDSYNSPLHF.